The present T cell receptor (beta chain) was sequenced within a study of cytomegalovirus exposure and HLA in healthy donors. Study-level findings and limits: For most subjects, TCR beta sequences were reported to predict HLA-A and HLA-B alleles with accuracy. Among the CMV-associated chains, a few were confirmed in vitro as specific for CMV antigens.

Concerning this clone: Its antigen is undetermined.

Healthy bone marrow donors formed the donor group. PCR amplification relied on 60 Vbeta primers (plus 13 Jbeta primers). Here immunoSEQ multiplex PCR was the method, and the copy in TCRdb shows in-frame clones only, minus some. This table has under 200,000 clones, around four fifths appearing once. Germline trimming cut 5 bases from V and 1 base from J; bases unmatched to any gene: 16. The CDR3 is 19 amino acids. Per germline, CDR1 SGHVS and CDR2 FNYEAQ. V is TRBV7-6 and J is TRBJ2-3; 9 bases agree with TRBD2. Sequencing input: PBMCs. The TCR originated in a male donor in good health and CMV-seropositive. The CDR3 DNA is TGTGCCAGCAGCCTACGCGAGCGGGGGGCCGGGGGGGGCACAGATACGCAGTATTTT. Protein product: CASSLRERGAGGGTDTQYF.